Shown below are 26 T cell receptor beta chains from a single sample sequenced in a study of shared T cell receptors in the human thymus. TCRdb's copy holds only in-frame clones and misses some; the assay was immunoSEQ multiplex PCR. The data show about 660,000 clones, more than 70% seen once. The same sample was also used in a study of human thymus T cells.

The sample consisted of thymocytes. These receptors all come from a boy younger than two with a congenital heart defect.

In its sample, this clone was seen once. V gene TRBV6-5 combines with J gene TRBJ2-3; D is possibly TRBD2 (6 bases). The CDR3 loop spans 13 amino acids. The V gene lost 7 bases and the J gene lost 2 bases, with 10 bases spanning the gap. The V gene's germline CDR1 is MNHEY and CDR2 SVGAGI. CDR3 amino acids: CASIGGTTDTQYF. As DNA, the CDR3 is TGTGCCAGCATTGGAGGGACCACAGATACGCAGTATTTT.

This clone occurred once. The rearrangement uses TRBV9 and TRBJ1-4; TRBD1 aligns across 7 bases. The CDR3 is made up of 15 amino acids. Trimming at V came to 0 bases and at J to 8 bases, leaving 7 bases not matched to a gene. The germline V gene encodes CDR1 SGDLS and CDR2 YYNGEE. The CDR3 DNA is TGTGCCAGCAGCGTAGGCCGACAGGGAGAAGAAAAACTGTTTTTT. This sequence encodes CASSVGRQGEEKLFF.

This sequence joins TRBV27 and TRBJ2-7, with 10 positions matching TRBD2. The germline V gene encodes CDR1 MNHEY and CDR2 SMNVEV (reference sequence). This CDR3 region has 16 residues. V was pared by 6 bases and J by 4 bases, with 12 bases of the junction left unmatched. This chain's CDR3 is CASSLREVAGGYEQYF. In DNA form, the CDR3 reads TGTGCCAGCAGCTTGAGGGAGGTAGCGGGAGGATACGAGCAGTACTTC.

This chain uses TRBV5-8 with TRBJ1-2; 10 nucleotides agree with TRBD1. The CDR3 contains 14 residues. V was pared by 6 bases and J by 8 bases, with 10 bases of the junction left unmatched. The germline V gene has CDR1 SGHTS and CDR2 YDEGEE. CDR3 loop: CASILKDRGAGYTF. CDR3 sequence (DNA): TGTGCCAGCATCCTGAAGGACAGGGGGGCAGGCTACACCTTC.

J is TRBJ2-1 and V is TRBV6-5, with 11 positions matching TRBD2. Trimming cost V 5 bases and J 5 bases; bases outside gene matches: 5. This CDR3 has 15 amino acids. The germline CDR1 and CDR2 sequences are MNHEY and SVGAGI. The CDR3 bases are TGTGCCAGCAGTCCTACTAGCGGGAGAAACAATGAGCAGTTCTTC. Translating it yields CASSPTSGRNNEQFF.

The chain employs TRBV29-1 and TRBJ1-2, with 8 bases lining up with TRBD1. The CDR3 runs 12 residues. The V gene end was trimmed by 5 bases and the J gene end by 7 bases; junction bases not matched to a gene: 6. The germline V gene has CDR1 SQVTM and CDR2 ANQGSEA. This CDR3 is CSVLSGTGGYTF. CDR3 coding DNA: TGCAGCGTTCTTTCCGGGACAGGTGGCTACACCTTC.

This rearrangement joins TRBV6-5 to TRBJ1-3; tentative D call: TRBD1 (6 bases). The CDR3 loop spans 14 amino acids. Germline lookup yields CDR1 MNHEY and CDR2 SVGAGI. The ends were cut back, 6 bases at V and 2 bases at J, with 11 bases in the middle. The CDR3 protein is CASSPEGAGNTIYF. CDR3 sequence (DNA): TGTGCCAGCAGCCCAGAGGGGGCTGGAAACACCATATATTTT.

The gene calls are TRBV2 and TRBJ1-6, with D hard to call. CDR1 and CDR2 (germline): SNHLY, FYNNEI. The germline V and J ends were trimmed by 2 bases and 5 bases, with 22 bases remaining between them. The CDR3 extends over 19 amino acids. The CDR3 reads CASSEKEGGAEPHNSPLHF. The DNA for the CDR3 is TGTGCCAGCAGTGAAAAGGAGGGCGGAGCGGAGCCCCATAATTCACCCCTCCACTTT.

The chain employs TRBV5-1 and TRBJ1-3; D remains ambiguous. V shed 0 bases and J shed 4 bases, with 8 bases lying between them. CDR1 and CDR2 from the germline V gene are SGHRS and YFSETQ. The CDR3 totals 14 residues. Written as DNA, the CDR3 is TGCGCCAGCAGCTTGGGTAGCCCGGGAAACACCATATATTTT. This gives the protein CASSLGSPGNTIYF. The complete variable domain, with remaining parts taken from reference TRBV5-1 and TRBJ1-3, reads KAGVTQTPRYLIKTRGQQVTLSCSPISGHRSVSWYQQTPGQGLQFLFEYFSETQRNKGNFPGRFSGRQFSNSRSEMNVSTLELGDSALYLCASSLGSPGNTIYFGEGSWLTVV.

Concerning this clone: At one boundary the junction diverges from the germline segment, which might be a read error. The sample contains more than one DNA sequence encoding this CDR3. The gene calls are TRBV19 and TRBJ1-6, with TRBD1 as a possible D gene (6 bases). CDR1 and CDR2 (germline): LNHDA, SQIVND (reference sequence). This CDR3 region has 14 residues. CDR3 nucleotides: TGTGCCAGTAATCCCGGACAGAATCATTCCCCCCTCCACTTT. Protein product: CASNPGQNHSPLHF. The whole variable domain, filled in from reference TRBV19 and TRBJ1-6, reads DGGITQSPKYLFRKEGQNVTLSCEQNLNHDAMYWYRQDPGQGLRLIYYSQIVNDFQKGDIAEGYSVSREKKESFPLTVTSAQKNPTAFYLCASNPGQNHSPLHFGNGTRLTVT.

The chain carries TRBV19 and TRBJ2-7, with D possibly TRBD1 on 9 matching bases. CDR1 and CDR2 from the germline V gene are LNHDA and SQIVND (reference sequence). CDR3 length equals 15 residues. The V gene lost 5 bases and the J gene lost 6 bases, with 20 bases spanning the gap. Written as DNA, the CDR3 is TGTGCCAGTAGTCCCAAACAGGGGGCGGGGGGCGAGCAGTACTTC. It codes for CASSPKQGAGGEQYF.

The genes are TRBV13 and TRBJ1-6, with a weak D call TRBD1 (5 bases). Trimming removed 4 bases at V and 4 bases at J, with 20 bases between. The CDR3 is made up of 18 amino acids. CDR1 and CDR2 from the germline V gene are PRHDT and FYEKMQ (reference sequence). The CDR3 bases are TGTGCCAGCAGCTCCGACAAGTCCCGACAGCCTTATAATTCACCCCTCCACTTT. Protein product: CASSSDKSRQPYNSPLHF.

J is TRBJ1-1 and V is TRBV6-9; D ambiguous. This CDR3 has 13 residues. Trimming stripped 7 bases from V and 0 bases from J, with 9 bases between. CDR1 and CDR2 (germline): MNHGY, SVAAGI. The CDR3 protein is CASIAPVNTEAFF. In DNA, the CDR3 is TGTGCCAGCATCGCTCCAGTGAACACTGAAGCTTTCTTT.

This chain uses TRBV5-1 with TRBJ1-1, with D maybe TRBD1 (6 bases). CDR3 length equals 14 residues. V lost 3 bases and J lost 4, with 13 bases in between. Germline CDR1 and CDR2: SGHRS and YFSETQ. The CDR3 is CASSSQTGSTEAFF. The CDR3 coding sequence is TGCGCCAGCAGCTCCCAGACAGGTAGCACTGAAGCTTTCTTT.

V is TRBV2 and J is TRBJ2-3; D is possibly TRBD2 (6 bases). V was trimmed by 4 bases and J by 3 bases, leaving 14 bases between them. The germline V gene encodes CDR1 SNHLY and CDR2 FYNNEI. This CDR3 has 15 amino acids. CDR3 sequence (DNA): TGTGCCAGCAGTGGAGGAGGGGTTAGGACAGATACGCAGTATTTT. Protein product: CASSGGGVRTDTQYF. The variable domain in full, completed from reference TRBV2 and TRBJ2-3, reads EPEVTQTPSHQVTQMGQEVILRCVPISNHLYFYWYRQILGQKVEFLVSFYNNEISEKSEIFDDQFSVERPDGSNFTLKIRSTKLEDSAMYFCASSGGGVRTDTQYFGPGTRLTVL.

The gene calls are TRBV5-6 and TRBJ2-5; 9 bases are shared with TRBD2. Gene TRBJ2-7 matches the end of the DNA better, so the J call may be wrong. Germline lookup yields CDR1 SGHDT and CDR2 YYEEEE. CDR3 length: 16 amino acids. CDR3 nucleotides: TGTGCCAGCAGTATTGCACGGGAGCGGGGGGCCTACGAGCAGTACTTC. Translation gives CASSIARERGAYEQYF.

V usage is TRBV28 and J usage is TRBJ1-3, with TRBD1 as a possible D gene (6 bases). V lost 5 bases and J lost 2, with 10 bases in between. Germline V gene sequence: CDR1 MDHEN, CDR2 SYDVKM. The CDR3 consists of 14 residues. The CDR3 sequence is CASSHTGPGNTIYF. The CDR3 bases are TGTGCCAGCAGTCATACAGGGCCTGGAAACACCATATATTTT.

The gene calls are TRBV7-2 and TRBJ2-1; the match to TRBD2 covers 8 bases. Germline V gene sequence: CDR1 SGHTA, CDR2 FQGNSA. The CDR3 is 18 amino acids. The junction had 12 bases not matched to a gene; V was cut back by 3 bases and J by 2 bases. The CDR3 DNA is TGTGCCAGCAGCTTTGGGGTAGCGGGAAGATGGACCTACAATGAGCAGTTCTTC. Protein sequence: CASSFGVAGRWTYNEQFF.

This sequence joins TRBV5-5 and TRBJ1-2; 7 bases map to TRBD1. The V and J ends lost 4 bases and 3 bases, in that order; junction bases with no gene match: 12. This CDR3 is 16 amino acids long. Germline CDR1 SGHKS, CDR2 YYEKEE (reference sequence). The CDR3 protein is CASSPGQRGAYYGYTF. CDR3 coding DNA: TGTGCCAGCAGCCCGGGACAGCGTGGGGCGTACTATGGCTACACCTTC. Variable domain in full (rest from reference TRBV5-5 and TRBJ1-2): DAGVTQSPTHLIKTRGQQVTLRCSPISGHKSVSWYQQVLGQGPQFIFQYYEKEERGRGNFPDRFSARQFPNYSSELNVNALLLGDSALYLCASSPGQRGAYYGYTFGSGTRLTVV.

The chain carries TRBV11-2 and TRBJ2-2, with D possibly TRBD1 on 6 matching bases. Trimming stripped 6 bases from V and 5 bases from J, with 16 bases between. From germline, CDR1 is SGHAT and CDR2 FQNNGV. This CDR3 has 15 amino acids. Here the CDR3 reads CASSSPTGWTGELFF. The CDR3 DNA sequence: TGTGCCAGCAGTAGCCCCACAGGGTGGACCGGGGAGCTGTTTTTT.

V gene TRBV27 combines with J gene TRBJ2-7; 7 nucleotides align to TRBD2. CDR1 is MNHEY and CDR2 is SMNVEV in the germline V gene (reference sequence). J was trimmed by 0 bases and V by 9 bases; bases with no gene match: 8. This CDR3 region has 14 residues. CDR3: CASSREGLSYEQYF. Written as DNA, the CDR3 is TGTGCCAGTTCGAGGGAGGGACTCTCCTACGAGCAGTACTTC.

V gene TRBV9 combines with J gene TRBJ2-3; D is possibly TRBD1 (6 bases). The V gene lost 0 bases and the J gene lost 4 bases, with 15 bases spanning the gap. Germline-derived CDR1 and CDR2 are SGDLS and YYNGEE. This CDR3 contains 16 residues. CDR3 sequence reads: CASSVEGRGFSDTQYF. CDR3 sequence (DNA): TGTGCCAGCAGCGTAGAGGGCAGGGGTTTTTCAGATACGCAGTATTTT.

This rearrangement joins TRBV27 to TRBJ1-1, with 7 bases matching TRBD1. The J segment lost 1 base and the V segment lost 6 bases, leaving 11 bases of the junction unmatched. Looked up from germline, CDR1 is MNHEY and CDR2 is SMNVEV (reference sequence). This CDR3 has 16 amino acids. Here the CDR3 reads CASRDRWDSRNTEAFF. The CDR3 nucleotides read TGTGCCAGCAGGGATCGCTGGGACAGCCGGAACACTGAAGCTTTCTTT.

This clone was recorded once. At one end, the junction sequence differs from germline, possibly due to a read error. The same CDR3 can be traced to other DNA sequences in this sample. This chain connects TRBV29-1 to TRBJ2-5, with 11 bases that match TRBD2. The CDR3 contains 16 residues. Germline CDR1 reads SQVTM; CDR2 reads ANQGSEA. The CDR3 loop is CSVEVAGGQLEETQYF. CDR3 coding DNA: TGCAGCGTTGAGGTAGCGGGGGGGCAGTTGGAAGAAACCCAGTACTTC.

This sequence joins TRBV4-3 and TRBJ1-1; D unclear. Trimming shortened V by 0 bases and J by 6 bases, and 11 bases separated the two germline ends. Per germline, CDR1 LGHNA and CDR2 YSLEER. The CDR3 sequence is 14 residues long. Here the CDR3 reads CASSQDSGVAEAFF. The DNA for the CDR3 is TGCGCCAGCAGCCAAGACTCCGGGGTTGCTGAAGCTTTCTTT.

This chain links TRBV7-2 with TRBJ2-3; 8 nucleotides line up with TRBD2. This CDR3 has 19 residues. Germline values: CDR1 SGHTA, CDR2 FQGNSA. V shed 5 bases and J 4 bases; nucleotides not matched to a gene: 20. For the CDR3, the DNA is TGTGCCAGCAGCGCGGGCGGCGGGAGGTTCAATGACCACCCAGATACGCAGTATTTT. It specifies CASSAGGGRFNDHPDTQYF.